This T cell receptor beta chain was recovered during a study of blood T cell repertoires in COVID-19. On the study more broadly: Collection of acute and convalescent COVID-19 samples took place in the United States, Italy and Spain. T cells, B-cell-depleted T cells, or PBMCs provided the cDNA or gDNA that served as material.

The germline V gene encodes CDR1 SQVTM and CDR2 ANQGSEA. CDR3 size: 12 residues. Trimming at V came to 7 bases and at J to 6 bases, leaving 5 bases not matched to a gene. This clone occurred once. This same CDR3 is encoded by further DNA sequences in the sample. Original processing methods: The authors estimated nucleated cell counts from reference gene primer amplification. Sequenced by immunoSEQ multiplex PCR; TCRdb stores in-frame clones only, minus some. The V and J calls and clone size were taken over from that table, and D and trimming were inferred from the DNA. The repertoire has 310,000 or so clones, more than 75% of them found once; the top ten carry around 2.1%.

The receptor's source is a woman in her twenties or thirties who had recovered from COVID-19. Sequenced sample: peripheral blood. This chain joins TRBV29-1 and TRBJ2-2; TRBD1 aligns across 7 bases. The CDR3 DNA follows: TGCAGCGGGGAGCAGGGGGCCGGGGAGCTGTTTTTT. This gives the protein CSGEQGAGELFF.